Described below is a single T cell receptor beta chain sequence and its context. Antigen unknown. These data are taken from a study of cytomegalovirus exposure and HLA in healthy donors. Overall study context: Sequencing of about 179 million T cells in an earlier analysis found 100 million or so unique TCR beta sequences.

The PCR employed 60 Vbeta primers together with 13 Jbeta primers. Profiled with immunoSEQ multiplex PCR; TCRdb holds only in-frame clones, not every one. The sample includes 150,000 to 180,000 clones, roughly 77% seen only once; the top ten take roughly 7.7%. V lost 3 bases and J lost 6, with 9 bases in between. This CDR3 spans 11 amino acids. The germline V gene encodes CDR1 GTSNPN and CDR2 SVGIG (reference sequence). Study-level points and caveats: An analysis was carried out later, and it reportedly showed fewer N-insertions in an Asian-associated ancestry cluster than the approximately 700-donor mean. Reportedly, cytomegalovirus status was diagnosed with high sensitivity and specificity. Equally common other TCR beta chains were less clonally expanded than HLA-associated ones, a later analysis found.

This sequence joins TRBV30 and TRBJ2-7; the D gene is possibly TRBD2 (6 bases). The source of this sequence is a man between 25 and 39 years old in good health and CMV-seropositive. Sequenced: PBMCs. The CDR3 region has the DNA TGTGCCTGGAGGCGGGGCGGCGAGCAGTACTTC. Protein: CAWRRGGEQYF.